The 8 T cell receptor beta chains given below trace back to one sample, sequenced in a study of glioma-infiltrating T cells. Using RNA template, CDR3s of TCR alpha and beta were amplified with iRepertoire arm-PCR. TCRdb passed the multiplex PCR reads through MiXCR, listing each CDR3 protein once. This sample has about 380,000 distinct CDR3 sequences, with approximately 42% found just once. What was sequenced was glioma tissue, nonneoplastic brain tissue, or PBMCs (not recorded which). The receptor set was obtained from a human donor with low-grade glioma or glioblastoma, undergoing nonglioma brain surgery, or in good health (not recorded which).

CDR3 region: CASQLRPRDSPLHF. The DNA for the CDR3 is TGTGCCAGCCAATTAAGACCCAGGGATTCACCCCTCCACTTT. The chain uses TRBV19 and TRBJ1-6; tentatively, D is TRBD1 (5 bases). The V end was cut by 9 bases, the J end by 8 bases, with 17 bases between. The CDR3 runs 14 residues. The germline gives CDR1 LNHDA, CDR2 SQIVND (reference sequence).

The chain links TRBV4-2 to TRBJ1-2; TRBD1 is a possible D gene (5 bases). Germline V gives CDR1 LGHNA, CDR2 YNFKEQ. Between the trimmed V and J ends, which lost 0 bases and 6 bases, there was a span of 14 bases. CDR3 length: 15 amino acids. The CDR3 protein is CASSQDFLGVDGYTF. DNA of the CDR3: TGTGCCAGCAGCCAAGATTTCTTAGGGGTCGATGGCTACACCTTC.

To note about this clonotype: One base away lies a much larger clone, so this may be a sequencing read error. The chain links TRBV25-1 to TRBJ2-7, with 7 bases identical to TRBD1. The CDR3 has 13 residues. Germline V gene lookup returns CDR1 MGHDK and CDR2 SYGVNS. The CDR3 sequence is CSSSWTGTYEQYF. The CDR3 region has the DNA TGTTCCAGCAGTTGGACAGGAACCTACGAGCAGTACTTC.

Here the CDR3 reads CASGTGSGNTEAFF. CDR3 DNA sequence: TGTGCCAGCGGGACAGGGAGCGGGAACACTGAAGCTTTCTTT. The rearrangement uses TRBV9 and TRBJ1-1; 9 nucleotides line up with TRBD1. V shed 7 bases and J 1 base; nucleotides not matched to a gene: 5. Germline loops: CDR1 SGDLS, CDR2 YYNGEE. This CDR3 has 14 amino acids. Full variable domain (outside the CDR3, taken from reference TRBV9 and TRBJ1-1): DSGVTQTPKHLITATGQRVTLRCSPRSGDLSVYWYQQSLDQGLQFLIQYYNGEERAKGNILERFSAQQFPDLHSELNLSSLELGDSALYFCASGTGSGNTEAFFGQGTRLTVV.

J is TRBJ2-3 and V is TRBV12-3 or TRBV12-4; D may correspond to TRBD1 or TRBD2 (6 bases each). With 6 bases removed from V and 6 bases from J, the gap between germline ends came to 25 bases. The CDR3 is made up of 17 amino acids. The DNA of the CDR3 is TGTGCCAGCAGAACCCAGTGGGGGGCCTACCACCCGGATACGCAGTATTTT. Encoded protein: CASRTQWGAYHPDTQYF.

Remarks on this clonotype: An end of the junction differs from the germline gene, which may be a read error. The chain links TRBV7-2 to TRBJ1-6, with TRBD1 matching over 7 bases. The germline V gene has CDR1 SGHTA and CDR2 FQGNSA. The CDR3 consists of 15 residues. The CDR3 DNA is TGTTCCAGCAGCTTAGGTACAGGGGTGAATTCACCCCTCCACTTT. This encodes CSSSLGTGVNSPLHF.

This clonotype showed up many times. The chain recombines TRBV27 with TRBJ2-1; a possible D gene is TRBD2 (6 bases). Trimming removed 4 bases from V and 4 bases from J, with 8 bases in between. This CDR3 has 13 amino acids. Germline CDR1 reads MNHEY; CDR2 reads SMNVEV (reference sequence). CDR3 sequence (DNA): TGTGCCAGCAGTTGGGGGACTTACAATGAGCAGTTCTTC. Protein: CASSWGTYNEQFF.

This rearrangement joins TRBV28 to TRBJ2-7, with TRBD2 matching 9 bases. The CDR3 spans 15 residues. CDR1 and CDR2 from the germline V gene are MDHEN and SYDVKM. V trimming: 0 bases; J trimming: 7 bases; junction bases outside the gene matches: 7. This chain's CDR3 is CASSLWLAGHNEQYF. In DNA, the CDR3 is TGTGCCAGCAGTTTATGGCTAGCGGGACACAATGAGCAGTACTTC.